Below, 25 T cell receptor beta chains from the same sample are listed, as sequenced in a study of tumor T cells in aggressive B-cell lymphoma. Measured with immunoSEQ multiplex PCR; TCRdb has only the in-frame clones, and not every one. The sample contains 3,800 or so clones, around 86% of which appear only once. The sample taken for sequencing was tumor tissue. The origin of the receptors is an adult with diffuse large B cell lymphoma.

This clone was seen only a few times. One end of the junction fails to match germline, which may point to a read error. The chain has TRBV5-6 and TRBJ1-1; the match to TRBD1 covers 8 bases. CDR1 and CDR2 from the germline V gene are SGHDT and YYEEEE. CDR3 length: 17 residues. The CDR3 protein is CASSLTGGGTLKLSSPF. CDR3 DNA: TGTGCCAGCAGCTTGACAGGGGGGGGAACACTGAAGCTTTCTTCGCCCTTT.

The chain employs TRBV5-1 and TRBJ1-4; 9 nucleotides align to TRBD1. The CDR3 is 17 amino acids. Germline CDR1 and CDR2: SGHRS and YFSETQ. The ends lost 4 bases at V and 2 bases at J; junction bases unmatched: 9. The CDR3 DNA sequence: TGCGCCAGCAGCCCGGGACAGGGAGATGGGACTAATGAAAAACTGTTTTTT. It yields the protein CASSPGQGDGTNEKLFF.

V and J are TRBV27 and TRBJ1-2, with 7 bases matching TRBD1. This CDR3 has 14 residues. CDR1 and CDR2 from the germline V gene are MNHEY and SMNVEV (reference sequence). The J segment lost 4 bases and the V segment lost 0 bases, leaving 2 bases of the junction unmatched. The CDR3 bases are TGTGCCAGCAGTTTATCGACAGGGCGCTATGGCTACACCTTC. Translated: CASSLSTGRYGYTF.

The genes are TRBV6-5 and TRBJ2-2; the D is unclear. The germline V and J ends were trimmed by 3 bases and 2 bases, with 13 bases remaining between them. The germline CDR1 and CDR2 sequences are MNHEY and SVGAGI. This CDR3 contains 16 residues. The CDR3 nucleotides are TGTGCCAGCAGTTATTTGAGCTTCTCAAACACCGGGGAGCTGTTTTTT. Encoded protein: CASSYLSFSNTGELFF.

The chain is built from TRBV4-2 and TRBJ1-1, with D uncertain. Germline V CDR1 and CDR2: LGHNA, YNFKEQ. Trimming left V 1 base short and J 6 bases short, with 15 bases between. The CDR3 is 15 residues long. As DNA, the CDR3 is TGTGCCAGCAGCCAAGGCCCGGGATTCAACCCTGAAGCTTTCTTT. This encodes CASSQGPGFNPEAFF.

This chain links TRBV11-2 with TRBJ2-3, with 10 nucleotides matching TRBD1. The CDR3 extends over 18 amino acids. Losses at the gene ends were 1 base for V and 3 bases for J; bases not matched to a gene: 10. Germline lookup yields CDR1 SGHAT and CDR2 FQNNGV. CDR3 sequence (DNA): TGTGCCAGCAGCTTAGTGAGGCCGGGACAGGGGTGGACAGATACGCAGTATTTT. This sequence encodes CASSLVRPGQGWTDTQYF.

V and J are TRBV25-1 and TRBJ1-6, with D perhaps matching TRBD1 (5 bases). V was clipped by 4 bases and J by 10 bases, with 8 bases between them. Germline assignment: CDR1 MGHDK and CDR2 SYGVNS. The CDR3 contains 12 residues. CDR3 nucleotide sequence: TGTGCCAGCAGTGCAGGGATCTCACCCCTCCACTTT. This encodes CASSAGISPLHF.

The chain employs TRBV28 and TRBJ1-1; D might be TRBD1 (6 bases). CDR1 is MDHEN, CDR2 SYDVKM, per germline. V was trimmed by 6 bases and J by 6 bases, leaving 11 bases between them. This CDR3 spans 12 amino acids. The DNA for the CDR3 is TGTGCCAGCAGAGGACAGCTCCCTGAAGCTTTCTTT. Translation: CASRGQLPEAFF.

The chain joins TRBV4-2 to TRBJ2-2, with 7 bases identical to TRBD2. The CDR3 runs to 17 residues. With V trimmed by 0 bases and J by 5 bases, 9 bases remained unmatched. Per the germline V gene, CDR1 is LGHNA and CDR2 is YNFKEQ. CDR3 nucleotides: TGTGCCAGCAGCCAAGAATATAAAAGGACTAGAACCGGGGAGCTGTTTTTT. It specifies CASSQEYKRTRTGELFF.

The CDR3 DNA follows: TGTGCCAGCAGCTCCGGGACTACCTACGAGCAGTACTTC. Translation gives CASSSGTTYEQYF. The rearrangement uses TRBV5-6 and TRBJ2-7; TRBD2 aligns across 7 bases. The CDR3 is 13 amino acids. Germline-derived CDR1 and CDR2 are SGHDT and YYEEEE. V dropped 3 bases and J dropped 2; count of bases not matched to a gene: 2.

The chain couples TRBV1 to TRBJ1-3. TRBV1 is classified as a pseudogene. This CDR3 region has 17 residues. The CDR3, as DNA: TGCACCAGCAGCCCCCCCCTCGGGGATCCCTTTGGAAACACCATATATTTT. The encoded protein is CTSSPPLGDPFGNTIYF.

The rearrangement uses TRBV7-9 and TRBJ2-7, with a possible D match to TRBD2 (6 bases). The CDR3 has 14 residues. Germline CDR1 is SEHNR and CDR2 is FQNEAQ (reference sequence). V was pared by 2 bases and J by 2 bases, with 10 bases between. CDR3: CASSLIGGTYEQYF. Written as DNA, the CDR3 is TGTGCCAGCAGCTTAATCGGGGGTACCTACGAGCAGTACTTC. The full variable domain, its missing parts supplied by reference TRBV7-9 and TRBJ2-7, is DTGVSQNPRHKITKRGQNVTFRCDPISEHNRLYWYRQTLGQGPEFLTYFQNEAQLEKSRLLSDRFSAERPKGSFSTLEIQRTEQGDSAMYLCASSLIGGTYEQYFGPGTRLTVT.

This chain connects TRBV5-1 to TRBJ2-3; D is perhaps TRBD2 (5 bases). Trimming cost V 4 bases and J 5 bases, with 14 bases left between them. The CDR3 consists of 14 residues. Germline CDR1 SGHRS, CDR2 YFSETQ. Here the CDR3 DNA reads TGCGCCAGCAGCGCGGACTGGAGAGGAGATACGCAGTATTTT. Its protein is CASSADWRGDTQYF.

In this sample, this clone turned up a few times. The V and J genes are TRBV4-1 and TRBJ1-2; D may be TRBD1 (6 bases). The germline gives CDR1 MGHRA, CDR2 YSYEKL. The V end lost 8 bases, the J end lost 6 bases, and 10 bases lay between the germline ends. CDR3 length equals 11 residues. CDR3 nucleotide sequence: TGCGCCAGCTACGGGACACATGGCTACACCTTC. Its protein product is CASYGTHGYTF.

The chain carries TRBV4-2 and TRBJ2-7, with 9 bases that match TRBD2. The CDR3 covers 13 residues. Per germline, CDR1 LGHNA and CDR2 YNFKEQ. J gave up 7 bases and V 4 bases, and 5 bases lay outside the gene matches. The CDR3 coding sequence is TGTGCCAGCAGCCGCGGGGGGGCAAGGGAGCAGTACTTC. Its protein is CASSRGGAREQYF.

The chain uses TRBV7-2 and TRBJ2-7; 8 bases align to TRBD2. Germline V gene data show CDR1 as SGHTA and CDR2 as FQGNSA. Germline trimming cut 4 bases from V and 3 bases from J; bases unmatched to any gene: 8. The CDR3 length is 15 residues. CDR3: CASSWGRTSGYEQYF. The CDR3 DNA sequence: TGTGCCAGCAGCTGGGGGAGAACTAGCGGCTACGAGCAGTACTTC.

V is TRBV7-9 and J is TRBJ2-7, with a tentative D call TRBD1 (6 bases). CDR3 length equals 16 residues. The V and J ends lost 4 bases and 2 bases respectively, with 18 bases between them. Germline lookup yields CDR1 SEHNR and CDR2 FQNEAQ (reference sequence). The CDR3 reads CASSSTRWDIAYEQYF. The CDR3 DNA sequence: TGTGCCAGCAGCTCAACTCGTTGGGACATAGCCTACGAGCAGTACTTC.

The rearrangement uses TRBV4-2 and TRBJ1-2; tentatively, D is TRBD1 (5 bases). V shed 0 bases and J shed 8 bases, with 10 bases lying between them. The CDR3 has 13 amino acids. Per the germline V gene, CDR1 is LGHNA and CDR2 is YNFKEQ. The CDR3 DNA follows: TGTGCCAGCAGCCAAGATTCAGGGCGCGGCTACACCTTC. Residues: CASSQDSGRGYTF.

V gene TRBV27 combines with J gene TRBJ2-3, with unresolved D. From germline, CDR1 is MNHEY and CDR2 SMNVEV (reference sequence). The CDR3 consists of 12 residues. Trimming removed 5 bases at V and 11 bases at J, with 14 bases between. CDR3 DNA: TGTGCCAGCAGTCCGCTAACGTATGGGCAGTATTTT. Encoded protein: CASSPLTYGQYF.

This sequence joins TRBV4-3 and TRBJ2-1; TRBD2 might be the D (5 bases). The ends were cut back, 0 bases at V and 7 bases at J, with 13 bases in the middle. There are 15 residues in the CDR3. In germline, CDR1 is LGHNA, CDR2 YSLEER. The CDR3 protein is CASSQDFTGLNEQFF. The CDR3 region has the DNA TGCGCCAGCAGCCAAGATTTCACGGGGTTGAATGAGCAGTTCTTC.

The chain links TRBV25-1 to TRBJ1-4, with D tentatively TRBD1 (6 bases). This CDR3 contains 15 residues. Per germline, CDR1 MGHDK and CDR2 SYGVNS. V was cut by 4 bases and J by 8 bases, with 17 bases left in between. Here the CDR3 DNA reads TGTGCCAGCAGTGCCCTACAGGGAGTGGGCGAAAAACTGTTTTTT. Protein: CASSALQGVGEKLFF.

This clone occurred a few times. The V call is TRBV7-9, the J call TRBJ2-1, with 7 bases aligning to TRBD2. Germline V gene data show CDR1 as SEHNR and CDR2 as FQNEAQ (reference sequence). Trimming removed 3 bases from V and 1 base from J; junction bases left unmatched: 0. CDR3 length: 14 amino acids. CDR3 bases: TGTGCCAGCAGCTTCGGGGGGTCCTACAATGAGCAGTTCTTC. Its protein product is CASSFGGSYNEQFF.

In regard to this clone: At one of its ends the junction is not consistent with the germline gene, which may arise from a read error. The CDR3 nucleotides are TGTGCCTGGAGTCCCCAGGGGCTCTTGAATACTGAAGCTTTCTTT. It yields the protein CAWSPQGLLNTEAFF. V gene TRBV30 combines with J gene TRBJ1-1; D may be TRBD1 (6 bases). Germline lookup yields CDR1 GTSNPN and CDR2 SVGIG (reference sequence). The length of the CDR3 is 15 residues.

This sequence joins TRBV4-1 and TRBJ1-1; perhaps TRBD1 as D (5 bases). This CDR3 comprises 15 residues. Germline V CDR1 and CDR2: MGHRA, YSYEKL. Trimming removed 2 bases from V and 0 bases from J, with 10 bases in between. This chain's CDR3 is CASSQPGLMNTEAFF. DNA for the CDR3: TGCGCCAGCAGCCAACCGGGACTGATGAACACTGAAGCTTTCTTT.

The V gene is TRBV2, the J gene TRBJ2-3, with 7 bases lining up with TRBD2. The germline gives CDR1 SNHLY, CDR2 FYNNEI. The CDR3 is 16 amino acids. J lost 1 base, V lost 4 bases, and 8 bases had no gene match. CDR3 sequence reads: CASSGDLGGGTDTQYF. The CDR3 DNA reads TGTGCCAGCAGTGGGGATTTGGGGGGGGGCACAGATACGCAGTATTTT.